One sample yielded the 25 T cell receptor beta chains listed below, sequenced in a study of cytomegalovirus exposure and HLA in healthy donors. The PCR made use of 60 Vbeta and 13 Jbeta primers. TCRdb's table, derived via immunoSEQ multiplex PCR, lists solely in-frame clones and lacks some. Among about 260,000 clones listed, 65% to 85% were seen once. The sample consisted of PBMCs. These receptors were obtained from a female donor in good health and CMV-seronegative.

The rearrangement uses TRBV6-1 and TRBJ1-2, with D possibly TRBD1 on 6 matching bases. Trimming shortened V by 5 bases and J by 4 bases, and 17 bases separated the two germline ends. The germline V gene encodes CDR1 MNHNS and CDR2 SASEGT. The CDR3 runs to 15 residues. This CDR3 is CASSPGWGHSYGYTF. CDR3 sequence (DNA): TGTGCCAGCAGTCCCGGCTGGGGACATAGCTATGGCTACACCTTC.

The rearrangement links TRBV28 to TRBJ1-3, with D possibly being TRBD1 (6 bases). Trimming stripped 4 bases from V and 0 bases from J, with 19 bases between. In germline, CDR1 is MDHEN, CDR2 SYDVKM. The CDR3 totals 18 residues. CDR3 region: CASSSGNWDTNSGNTIYF. The CDR3 nucleotides are TGTGCCAGCAGTTCGGGGAATTGGGACACTAACTCTGGAAACACCATATATTTT.

The chain has TRBV30 and TRBJ1-1; D gene unclear. The CDR3 has 17 residues. From germline, CDR1 is GTSNPN and CDR2 SVGIG (reference sequence). V dropped 3 bases and J dropped 2 bases, with 22 bases sitting between them. Written as DNA, the CDR3 is TGTGCCTGGAGAGTCTACCGTTGGCAGACAACAAACACTGAAGCTTTCTTT. Translated, it gives CAWRVYRWQTTNTEAFF.

CDR3 residues: CSVTRSNEQFF. In nucleotides, the CDR3 is TGCAGCGTCACTAGGTCCAATGAGCAGTTCTTC. The chain uses TRBV29-1 and TRBJ2-1, with D possibly being TRBD2 (5 bases). Germline values: CDR1 SQVTM, CDR2 ANQGSEA. This CDR3 is built from 11 residues. Trimming removed 6 bases from V and 6 bases from J, with 9 bases in between.

This clone showed up just a few times. The chain carries TRBV18 and TRBJ2-2; the D is unclear. Germline assignment: CDR1 KGHSH and CDR2 LQKENI. Trimming removed 9 bases from V and 7 bases from J, with 9 bases in between. The CDR3 has 11 amino acids. CDR3 residues: CASWAGGELFF. In DNA, the CDR3 is TGTGCCAGTTGGGCAGGCGGGGAGCTGTTTTTT.

This clone occurred a few times. The rearrangement joins TRBV2 to TRBJ1-4; 9 nucleotides line up with TRBD1. This CDR3 spans 17 amino acids. Germline-derived CDR1 and CDR2 are SNHLY and FYNNEI. V dropped 7 bases and J dropped 1; count of bases not matched to a gene: 10. This CDR3 is CASIRRDRDVTNEKLFF. CDR3 bases: TGTGCCAGCATACGACGGGACAGGGATGTAACTAATGAAAAACTGTTTTTT. Full variable domain (missing parts from reference TRBV2 and TRBJ1-4): EPEVTQTPSHQVTQMGQEVILRCVPISNHLYFYWYRQILGQKVEFLVSFYNNEISEKSEIFDDQFSVERPDGSNFTLKIRSTKLEDSAMYFCASIRRDRDVTNEKLFFGSGTQLSVL.

This clone was recorded once. The V gene is TRBV29-1, the J gene TRBJ1-1; D remains ambiguous. V gave up 7 bases and J gave up 5 bases, with 20 bases separating them. CDR1 SQVTM and CDR2 ANQGSEA come from the germline V gene. The CDR3 runs 14 residues. CDR3 coding DNA: TGCAGCGCCCATGAGGACGGCGGAGGGACTGAAGCTTTCTTT. It encodes CSAHEDGGGTEAFF. The full variable domain, rest sourced from reference TRBV29-1 and TRBJ1-1, is SAVISQKPSRDICQRGTSLTIQCQVDSQVTMMFWYRQQPGQSLTLIATANQGSEATYESGFVIDKFPISRPNLTFSTLTVSNMSPEDSSIYLCSAHEDGGGTEAFFGQGTRLTVV.

The rearrangement uses TRBV21-1 and TRBJ1-1; the listed D gene, TRBD1, was not tested against the DNA. TRBV21-1 is a pseudogene segment. The length of the CDR3 is 15 residues. The CDR3 nucleotides read TGTGCCAGCCCGTGTACAGGGGCCGTGGGAACTGAAGCTTTCTTT. Translated, it gives CASPCTGAVGTEAFF.

This clone showed up just once. The chain is built from TRBV27 and TRBJ1-1, with D tentatively TRBD1 (6 bases). The CDR3 covers 16 residues. With 5 bases removed from V and 8 bases from J, the gap between germline ends came to 24 bases. The germline V gene encodes CDR1 MNHEY and CDR2 SMNVEV (reference sequence). CDR3 DNA sequence: TGTGCCAGCAGTATAATCCAACAGGGACCCTCCTCCGAAGCTTTCTTT. It encodes CASSIIQQGPSSEAFF.

The chain is built from TRBV19 and TRBJ2-1; 10 positions match TRBD2. After removal of 2 bases from V and 8 bases from J, the junction contained 3 bases not matched to a gene. CDR3 length: 14 amino acids. Germline assignment: CDR1 LNHDA and CDR2 SQIVND (reference sequence). The CDR3: CASSISSGSYEQFF. The CDR3 DNA follows: TGTGCCAGTAGTATATCTAGCGGGAGTTATGAGCAGTTCTTC.

The chain combines TRBV27 with TRBJ2-1; 8 bases fit TRBD2. This CDR3 is 18 amino acids long. With V trimmed by 3 bases and J by 1 base, 11 bases remained unmatched. Germline V gives CDR1 MNHEY, CDR2 SMNVEV (reference sequence). The CDR3 DNA follows: TGTGCCAGCAGTTTCGCCAGTCGAGCGGGGGTATCCTACAATGAGCAGTTCTTC. Encoded protein: CASSFASRAGVSYNEQFF.

The rearrangement uses TRBV21-1 and TRBJ2-7; TRBD1 is taken as the D call from the table, unchecked against the DNA. TRBV21-1 is noted as a pseudogene. The CDR3 is made up of 18 amino acids. This CDR3 reads CARGKGQDFTYPFVEQYF. In DNA, the CDR3 is TGTGCCAGGGGAAAGGGACAGGACTTCACTTACCCTTTTGTCGAGCAGTACTTC.

V is TRBV5-6 and J is TRBJ2-7, with 7 bases matching TRBD2. This CDR3 spans 15 amino acids. V gave up 2 bases and J gave up 3 bases; unmatched junction bases: 8. CDR1 is SGHDT and CDR2 is YYEEEE in the germline V gene. CDR3 amino acids: CASSFWQAGSYEQYF. The CDR3 coding sequence is TGTGCCAGCAGCTTTTGGCAAGCGGGAAGCTACGAGCAGTACTTC. The full variable domain, its missing parts supplied by reference TRBV5-6 and TRBJ2-7, is DAGVTQSPTHLIKTRGQQVTLRCSPKSGHDTVSWYQQALGQGPQFIFQYYEEEERQRGNFPDRFSGHQFPNYSSELNVNALLLGDSALYLCASSFWQAGSYEQYFGPGTRLTVT.

This clone was recorded a few times. This chain uses TRBV29-1 with TRBJ2-7; perhaps TRBD2 as D (7 bases). CDR1 and CDR2 from the germline V gene are SQVTM and ANQGSEA. The CDR3 runs 15 residues. V was trimmed by 7 bases and J by 3 bases, leaving 22 bases between them. The CDR3 here is CSAQGGGTHIYEQYF. The CDR3 coding sequence is TGCAGCGCCCAAGGGGGGGGGACACACATCTACGAGCAGTACTTC.

The J gene is TRBJ1-4, the V gene TRBV11-2; 12 bases agree with TRBD1. V shed 3 bases and J 11 bases; nucleotides not matched to a gene: 4. This CDR3 region has 14 residues. Germline V gene lookup returns CDR1 SGHAT and CDR2 FQNNGV. In DNA form, the CDR3 reads TGTGCCAGCAGCTTCCGGGACAGGGGGCTGAAACTGTTTTTT. Protein product: CASSFRDRGLKLFF.

The V and J genes are TRBV6-1 and TRBJ2-7; D is perhaps TRBD1 (6 bases). Germline CDR1 reads MNHNS; CDR2 reads SASEGT. The CDR3 is 8 residues long. The CDR3 here is CAAGVQYF. The CDR3 coding sequence is TGTGCTGCAGGGGTGCAGTACTTC.

This chain joins TRBV10-3 and TRBJ2-1; D possibly corresponds to TRBD1 (6 bases). Germline CDR1 is ENHRY and CDR2 is SYGVKD. The CDR3 spans 13 residues. V shed 10 bases and J shed 0 bases, with 10 bases lying between them. The CDR3 protein is CATKQGSYNEQFF. The CDR3 nucleotides read TGTGCCACCAAACAGGGCTCCTACAATGAGCAGTTCTTC.

V gene TRBV7-4 combines with J gene TRBJ2-7; 7 bases agree with TRBD1. V was pared by 7 bases and J by 3 bases, with 9 bases of the junction left unmatched. Germline loops: CDR1 SGHVT, CDR2 SQSDAQ. This CDR3 is 14 amino acids long. The DNA for the CDR3 is TGTGCCAGCACCATTACGGGACAGTGCTACGAGCAGTACTTC. Its protein product is CASTITGQCYEQYF. Using reference TRBV7-4 and TRBJ2-7 for the parts outside the CDR3, the full variable domain is GAGVSQSPRYKVAKRGRDVALRCDSISGHVTLYWYRQTLGQGSEVLTYSQSDAQRDKSGRPSGRFSAERPERSVSTLKIQRTEQGDSAVYLCASTITGQCYEQYFGPGTRLTVT.

The chain recombines TRBV11-2 with TRBJ1-1, with 7 bases aligning to TRBD1. This CDR3 has 17 residues. The germline CDR1 and CDR2 sequences are SGHAT and FQNNGV. V lost 5 bases and J lost 0; bases outside the gene matches: 12. In DNA, the CDR3 is TGTGCCAGCAGCCTTGTAGTATTTAGGGGGCTGAACACTGAAGCTTTCTTT. It specifies CASSLVVFRGLNTEAFF.

V usage is TRBV28 and J usage is TRBJ2-1, with a tentative D call TRBD2 (6 bases). Deletions cut 5 bases from V and 4 bases from J, with 9 bases between. The V gene's germline CDR1 is MDHEN and CDR2 SYDVKM. The CDR3 extends over 13 amino acids. This CDR3 is CASSGTVYNEQFF. The CDR3 DNA reads as TGTGCCAGCAGTGGGACTGTTTACAATGAGCAGTTCTTC. The whole variable domain, filled in from reference TRBV28 and TRBJ2-1, reads DVKVTQSSRYLVKRTGEKVFLECVQDMDHENMFWYRQDPGLGLRLIYFSYDVKMKEKGDIPEGYSVSREKKERFSLILESASTNQTSMYLCASSGTVYNEQFFGPGTRLTVL.

This chain uses TRBV14 with TRBJ1-1; 8 nucleotides line up with TRBD1. CDR1 SGHDN and CDR2 FVKESK come from the germline V gene. The CDR3 consists of 16 residues. V was pared by 4 bases and J by 3 bases, with 10 bases of the junction left unmatched. The CDR3 region has the DNA TGTGCCAGCAGCCTATTGGGGACAGGAGGTGACACTGAAGCTTTCTTT. Encoded protein: CASSLLGTGGDTEAFF.

CDR3 in amino acids: CAWSVQGANNIQYF. The CDR3 DNA follows: TGTGCCTGGAGTGTACAGGGGGCAAATAACATTCAGTACTTC. This rearrangement joins TRBV30 to TRBJ2-4; 9 nucleotides match TRBD1. Germline CDR1 GTSNPN, CDR2 SVGIG (reference sequence). The junction had 4 bases not matched to a gene; V was cut back by 0 bases and J by 7 bases. This CDR3 contains 14 residues.

The rearrangement links TRBV2 to TRBJ2-7; 15 bases fit TRBD2. The CDR3 contains 17 residues. Germline CDR1 is SNHLY and CDR2 is FYNNEI. The V and J ends lost 4 bases and 4 bases, in that order; junction bases with no gene match: 8. CDR3 sequence reads: CASSVRTSGRAGYEQYF. The CDR3 region has the DNA TGTGCCAGCAGTGTCCGGACTAGCGGGAGGGCCGGTTACGAGCAGTACTTC.

The chain uses TRBV2 and TRBJ2-7, with D tentatively TRBD1 (6 bases). The length of the CDR3 is 14 residues. With 8 bases removed from V and 1 base from J, the gap between germline ends came to 15 bases. Germline CDR1 SNHLY, CDR2 FYNNEI. CDR3 bases: TGTGCCAGCGGCACGGACAGAAATTCCTACGAGCAGTACTTC. Amino acid sequence: CASGTDRNSYEQYF.

The J gene is TRBJ1-2, the V gene TRBV5-4, with D perhaps TRBD1 (6 bases). V lost 2 bases to trimming and J lost 7 bases, with 15 bases between them. The germline V gene has CDR1 SGHNT and CDR2 YYREEE (reference sequence). This CDR3 is 14 amino acids long. The CDR3 reads CASSFLQGLGGYTF. The CDR3 DNA reads as TGTGCCAGCAGCTTCCTCCAGGGGTTGGGTGGCTACACCTTC.